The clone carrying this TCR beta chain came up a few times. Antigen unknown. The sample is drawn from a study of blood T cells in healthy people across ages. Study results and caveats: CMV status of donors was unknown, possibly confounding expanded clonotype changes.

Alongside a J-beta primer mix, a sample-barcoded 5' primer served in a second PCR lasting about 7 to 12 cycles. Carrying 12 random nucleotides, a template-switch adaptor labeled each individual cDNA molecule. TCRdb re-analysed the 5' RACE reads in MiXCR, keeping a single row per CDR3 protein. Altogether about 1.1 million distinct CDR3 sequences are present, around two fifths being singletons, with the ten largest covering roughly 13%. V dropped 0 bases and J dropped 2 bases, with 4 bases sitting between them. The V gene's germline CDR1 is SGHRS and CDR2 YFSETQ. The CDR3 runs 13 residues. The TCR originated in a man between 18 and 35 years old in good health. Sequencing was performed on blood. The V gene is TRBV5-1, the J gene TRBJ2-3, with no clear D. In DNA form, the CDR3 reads TGCGCCAGCAGCTTGGTCAACACAGATACGCAGTATTTT. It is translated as CASSLVNTDTQYF.